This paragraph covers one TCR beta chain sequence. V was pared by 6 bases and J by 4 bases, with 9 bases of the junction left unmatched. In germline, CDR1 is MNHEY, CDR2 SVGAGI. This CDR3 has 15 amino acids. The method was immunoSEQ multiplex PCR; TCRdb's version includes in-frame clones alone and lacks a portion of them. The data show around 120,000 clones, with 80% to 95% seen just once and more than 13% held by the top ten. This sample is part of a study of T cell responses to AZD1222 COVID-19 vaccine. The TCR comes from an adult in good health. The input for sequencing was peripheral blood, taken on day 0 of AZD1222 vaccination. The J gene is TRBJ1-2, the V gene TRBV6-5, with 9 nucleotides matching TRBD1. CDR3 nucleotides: TGTGCCAGCAGCCAAGACAGGGGGTACGGCTATGGCTACACCTTC. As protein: CASSQDRGYGYGYTF.